The 28 T cell receptor beta chains reported below all come from one sample, sequenced in a study of response to subunit inactivated influenza vaccine. TCRdb reprocessed the RT-PCR reads via MiXCR and lists one record per CDR3 protein. The sample shows about 500,000 distinct CDR3 sequences, more than 15% of them seen only once. Sequencing was performed on CD4+ T cells sorted from PBMCs, taken roughly 24 months after vaccination. Receptors were obtained from a man aged 50 to 69 who received an inactivated influenza vaccine.

The sample holds many counts of this clonotype. The CDR3, as DNA: TGCAGTGCGAGAAGAGAGAACGCTCCCACTGAAGCTTTCTTT. This gives the protein CSARRENAPTEAFF. The chain links TRBV20-1 to TRBJ1-1; D call uncertain. The CDR3 length is 14 residues. V lost 6 bases, J lost 4 bases, and 18 bases lay in between. Per the germline V gene, CDR1 is DFQATT and CDR2 is SNEGSKA (reference sequence).

The J gene is TRBJ2-1, the V gene TRBV5-1, with D uncertain. This CDR3 is 13 amino acids long. The V end lost 5 bases, the J end lost 8 bases, and 14 bases lay between the germline ends. CDR1 is SGHRS, CDR2 YFSETQ, per germline. In DNA form, the CDR3 reads TGCGCCAGCAGGTCCCTCGGACGGTATGAGCAGTTCTTC. Translation gives CASRSLGRYEQFF.

The chain has TRBV12-3 or TRBV12-4 and TRBJ1-1, with D unresolved. The CDR3 runs 12 residues. Trimming pared 5 bases from V and 4 bases from J, leaving 8 bases between. CDR3 loop: CASSTRPTEAFF. CDR3 bases: TGTGCCAGCAGTACACGACCCACTGAAGCTTTCTTT.

The sample holds one count of this clonotype. The gene calls are TRBV7-2 and TRBJ2-7, with TRBD1 identical over 8 bases. The V segment lost 5 bases and the J segment 1 base; nucleotides outside the gene matches: 7. CDR3 length: 15 residues. CDR1 SGHTA and CDR2 FQGNSA come from the germline V gene. In DNA form, the CDR3 reads TGTGCCAGCAGCCCATGGACAGGGAATTCCTACGAGCAGTACTTC. This translates into CASSPWTGNSYEQYF. The variable domain in full, with the rest retrieved from reference TRBV7-2 and TRBJ2-7, is GAGVSQSPSNKVTEKGKDVELRCDPISGHTALYWYRQSLGQGLEFLIYFQGNSAPDKSGLPSDRFSAERTGGSVSTLTIQRTQQEDSAVYLCASSPWTGNSYEQYFGPGTRLTVT.

This chain connects TRBV28 to TRBJ1-2; 10 positions agree with TRBD1. The CDR3 is made up of 15 amino acids. With 5 bases clipped from V and 4 bases from J, the junction kept 7 bases outside the gene matches. The germline CDR1 and CDR2 sequences are MDHEN and SYDVKM. CDR3 region: CASSLGTGASYGYTF. CDR3 DNA sequence: TGTGCCAGCAGTCTAGGGACAGGGGCTTCCTATGGCTACACCTTC.

The J gene is TRBJ1-3, the V gene TRBV20-1, with TRBD1 as a possible D gene (6 bases). V was cut by 0 bases and J by 4 bases, with 10 bases left in between. CDR3 length: 14 amino acids. CDR1 DFQATT and CDR2 SNEGSKA come from the germline V gene (reference sequence). The DNA for the CDR3 is TGCAGTGCTAGAGATCGGGGGGCGGGAAACACCATATATTTT. This encodes CSARDRGAGNTIYF.

The chain links TRBV19 to TRBJ2-7, with a possible D match to TRBD1 (6 bases). The CDR3 sequence is 16 residues long. Germline V gene lookup returns CDR1 LNHDA and CDR2 SQIVND (reference sequence). The V and J ends lost 6 bases and 1 base respectively, with 19 bases between them. CDR3 bases: TGTGCCAGTAGAGGCCAAGTCGGGACAAGTTCCTACGAGCAGTACTTC. It specifies CASRGQVGTSSYEQYF.

This clonotype was observed a handful of times. J is TRBJ2-4 and V is TRBV6-1, with D perhaps assigned TRBD1 or TRBD2 (5 bases each). V was pared by 9 bases and J by 1 base, with 16 bases between. The CDR3 contains 15 residues. The germline V gene encodes CDR1 MNHNS and CDR2 SASEGT. This chain's CDR3 is CASVPGEGAKNIQYF. The CDR3 DNA follows: TGTGCCAGTGTCCCGGGCGAGGGGGCCAAAAACATTCAGTACTTC.

This clonotype was seen only a few times. CDR3 protein: CASSLGQGGDEQYF. CDR3 coding DNA: TGCGCCAGCAGCTTAGGACAGGGTGGGGACGAGCAGTACTTC. This chain links TRBV5-1 with TRBJ2-7; TRBD1 matches 8 bases. The germline gives CDR1 SGHRS, CDR2 YFSETQ. CDR3 length: 14 amino acids. V lost 2 bases to trimming and J lost 5 bases; unmatched junction nucleotides: 6.

DNA for the CDR3: TGTGCCAGCAGCCAAGAACCAGCGGACAACAATGAGCAGTTCTTC. As protein: CASSQEPADNNEQFF. This chain connects TRBV4-2 to TRBJ2-1; either TRBD1 or TRBD2 may fit D (5 bases each). CDR1 and CDR2 (germline): LGHNA, YNFKEQ. The CDR3 loop spans 15 amino acids. The germline V and J ends were trimmed by 0 bases and 5 bases, with 11 bases remaining between them.

The gene calls are TRBV12-3 or TRBV12-4 and TRBJ1-2; D is unresolved. CDR3 length: 16 residues. V lost 1 base, J lost 1 base, and 13 bases lay in between. CDR3 amino acids: CASSLGPRRDNYGYTF. The CDR3 DNA reads TGTGCCAGCAGTTTAGGCCCTAGGAGGGATAACTATGGCTACACCTTC.

The gene calls are TRBV20-1 and TRBJ2-5; D unclear. The CDR3 is 14 amino acids. Germline V gives CDR1 DFQATT, CDR2 SNEGSKA (reference sequence). Trimming took off 6 bases at V and 2 bases at J, with 16 bases between the two ends. The CDR3 region is CSATRPSEQETQYF. DNA of the CDR3: TGCAGTGCAACAAGACCCAGCGAACAAGAGACCCAGTACTTC.

This chain joins TRBV29-1 and TRBJ1-2; 9 bases line up with TRBD1. The V gene end was trimmed by 7 bases and the J gene end by 6 bases; junction bases not matched to a gene: 9. The CDR3 is made up of 13 amino acids. The germline V gene encodes CDR1 SQVTM and CDR2 ANQGSEA. As DNA, the CDR3 is TGCAGCGCCTCCGGGACAGGGATCAATGGCTACACCTTC. Residues: CSASGTGINGYTF.

V gene TRBV10-3 combines with J gene TRBJ2-3; no clear D gene. There are 10 residues in the CDR3. Trimming left V 8 bases short and J 4 bases short, with 4 bases between. Germline V CDR1 and CDR2: ENHRY, SYGVKD. The CDR3 reads CAIGSDTQYF. The DNA for the CDR3 is TGTGCCATCGGGTCAGATACGCAGTATTTT.

The chain has TRBV4-2 and TRBJ2-1; D not resolved. This CDR3 has 14 amino acids. The ends were cut back, 0 bases at V and 8 bases at J, with 11 bases in the middle. CDR1 and CDR2 (germline): LGHNA, YNFKEQ. CDR3 residues: CASSQERVSDEQFF. The CDR3 nucleotides read TGTGCCAGCAGCCAAGAAAGAGTTTCTGATGAGCAGTTCTTC.

This clonotype was seen more than once but under ten times. The genes are TRBV20-1 and TRBJ1-1; no clear D. CDR3 length equals 14 residues. Trimming stripped 3 bases from V and 1 base from J, with 12 bases between. Looked up from germline, CDR1 is DFQATT and CDR2 is SNEGSKA (reference sequence). The DNA for the CDR3 is TGCAGTGCTAGTCCGCCTCCAGGGAACACTGAAGCTTTCTTT. As protein: CSASPPPGNTEAFF.

The chain carries TRBV20-1 and TRBJ2-3, with 7 bases lining up with TRBD2. Germline assignment: CDR1 DFQATT and CDR2 SNEGSKA (reference sequence). With 2 bases clipped from V and 2 bases from J, the junction kept 7 bases outside the gene matches. There are 15 residues in the CDR3. The CDR3 coding sequence is TGCAGTGCTAGACGGACTAGGCATAACACAGATACGCAGTATTTT. Translated, it gives CSARRTRHNTDTQYF.

The chain links TRBV5-1 to TRBJ2-3, with TRBD2 identical over 9 bases. The CDR3 consists of 15 residues. Germline V gene lookup returns CDR1 SGHRS and CDR2 YFSETQ. V gave up 4 bases and J gave up 4 bases; unmatched junction bases: 7. DNA of the CDR3: TGCGCCAGCAGCCCCGGGACTAGCATTTCAGATACGCAGTATTTT. It specifies CASSPGTSISDTQYF.

The chain is built from TRBV7-6 and TRBJ2-1; 10 positions agree with TRBD2. The CDR3 contains 17 residues. Germline-derived CDR1 and CDR2 are SGHVS and FNYEAQ. J was trimmed by 0 bases and V by 4 bases; bases with no gene match: 6. The CDR3 region has the DNA TGTGCCAGCAGCTACCAAGCGGGAGGGAGCTCCTACAATGAGCAGTTCTTC. This sequence encodes CASSYQAGGSSYNEQFF.

The gene calls are TRBV20-1 and TRBJ2-7; a weak D match, TRBD1 (5 bases). Germline V lookup: CDR1 DFQATT, CDR2 SNEGSKA (reference sequence). The CDR3 totals 15 residues. Trimming left V 0 bases short and J 5 bases short, with 17 bases between. The CDR3 nucleotides are TGCAGTGCTAGAGATCCGGCAGGGCTGCGTGACGAGCAGTACTTC. Amino acid sequence: CSARDPAGLRDEQYF.

The chain combines TRBV4-3 with TRBJ1-3; possibly TRBD1 for D (5 bases). V dropped 0 bases and J dropped 5 bases, with 20 bases sitting between them. Germline values: CDR1 LGHNA, CDR2 YSLEER. This CDR3 spans 18 amino acids. The CDR3 reads CASSQDPGGGGFRNTIYF. CDR3 bases: TGCGCCAGCAGCCAAGATCCCGGCGGGGGTGGGTTTAGAAACACCATATATTTT.

The rearrangement links TRBV9 to TRBJ2-5; 10 bases align to TRBD1. V shed 0 bases and J 2 bases; nucleotides not matched to a gene: 1. Germline CDR1 SGDLS, CDR2 YYNGEE. CDR3 length equals 15 residues. CDR3 sequence: CASSVVGQGQETQYF. CDR3 bases: TGTGCCAGCAGCGTAGTGGGACAGGGGCAAGAGACCCAGTACTTC. The full variable domain, with the rest looked up from reference TRBV9 and TRBJ2-5, is DSGVTQTPKHLITATGQRVTLRCSPRSGDLSVYWYQQSLDQGLQFLIQYYNGEERAKGNILERFSAQQFPDLHSELNLSSLELGDSALYFCASSVVGQGQETQYFGPGTRLLVL.

This clonotype was detected ten times or more. The gene calls are TRBV12-3 or TRBV12-4 and TRBJ2-3; 7 nucleotides line up with TRBD2. The CDR3 contains 12 residues. Trimming removed 5 bases from V and 8 bases from J; junction bases left unmatched: 4. The DNA for the CDR3 is TGTGCCAGCAGTGTGTCGGGAGGTACGCAGTATTTT. Protein sequence: CASSVSGGTQYF.

This clonotype was counted a few times. This chain joins TRBV28 and TRBJ1-1, with D perhaps TRBD1 (5 bases). From germline, CDR1 is MDHEN and CDR2 SYDVKM. The V gene lost 7 bases and the J gene lost 4 bases, with 16 bases spanning the gap. The CDR3 has 14 residues. Written as DNA, the CDR3 is TGTGCCAGCACCTGGGGGAGGGTCGGCACTGAAGCTTTCTTT. This sequence encodes CASTWGRVGTEAFF.

The chain carries TRBV6-1 and TRBJ2-7, with no clear D. The CDR3 runs to 16 residues. V lost 4 bases to trimming and J lost 1 base, with 17 bases between them. The V gene's germline CDR1 is MNHNS and CDR2 SASEGT. The CDR3 sequence is CASSGSHGLGSYEQYF. Here the CDR3 DNA reads TGTGCCAGCAGTGGCTCCCACGGGTTAGGATCCTACGAGCAGTACTTC.

This clonotype was detected only a few times. The gene calls are TRBV7-2 and TRBJ1-6, with TRBD1 identical over 9 bases. CDR1 and CDR2 (germline): SGHTA, FQGNSA. The CDR3 is 15 amino acids. V dropped 5 bases and J dropped 10; count of bases not matched to a gene: 9. CDR3 sequence: CASSPTGTGSSPLHF. CDR3 in DNA: TGTGCCAGCAGCCCCACCGGGACAGGGTCCTCACCCCTCCACTTT. The variable domain in full, with the rest retrieved from reference TRBV7-2 and TRBJ1-6, is GAGVSQSPSNKVTEKGKDVELRCDPISGHTALYWYRQSLGQGLEFLIYFQGNSAPDKSGLPSDRFSAERTGGSVSTLTIQRTQQEDSAVYLCASSPTGTGSSPLHFGNGTRLTVT.

The rearrangement links TRBV27 to TRBJ2-5; 7 positions agree with TRBD2. The germline gives CDR1 MNHEY, CDR2 SMNVEV (reference sequence). The CDR3 has 15 amino acids. V lost 4 bases, J lost 2 bases, and 7 bases stayed unmatched. The CDR3 region has the DNA TGTGCCAGCAGTTCCCCGGCTAGCGGACAAGAGACCCAGTACTTC. Translating it yields CASSSPASGQETQYF.

J is TRBJ1-2 and V is TRBV15; a possible D gene is TRBD1 (5 bases). The CDR3 runs to 16 residues. Trimming stripped 0 bases from V and 6 bases from J, with 17 bases between. Germline assignment: CDR1 LNHNV and CDR2 YYDKDF (reference sequence). CDR3 sequence: CATSRDGAQGDNGYTF. For the CDR3, the DNA is TGTGCCACCAGCAGAGATGGGGCCCAGGGTGATAATGGCTACACCTTC.